The entry below describes one T cell receptor beta chain. The data are from a study of T cells in Graves' hyperthyroidism and ophthalmopathy. The investigators amplified TCR beta CDR3 regions from RNA transcripts. HTBI primers drove first-round RT-PCR of the TCR CDR3. TCRdb re-derived calls from the multiplex PCR reads in MiXCR, one entry per CDR3 protein. The sample lists around 340,000 distinct CDR3 sequences, roughly 21% occurring once. Isolation of PBMCs was performed on about 9.9 ml fresh peripheral blood. This TCR came from a woman in her forties or fifties with Graves' hyperthyroidism. Source material: blood.

The DNA of the CDR3 is TGTGCCAGCAGTGAGGCCGGGACAGGGGAAAACACCGGGGAGCTGTTTTTT. This gives the protein CASSEAGTGENTGELFF. The V and J genes are TRBV12-3 or TRBV12-4 and TRBJ2-2, with 10 bases fitting TRBD1. The CDR3 has 17 amino acids. V lost 5 bases, J lost 2 bases, and 8 bases stayed unmatched.